This T cell receptor (beta chain) was identified during a study of blood T cell repertoires in COVID-19. Study overall: PBMCs, B-cell-depleted T cells, or T cells were the source of the cDNA or gDNA that made up the material.

TCRdb's table, derived via immunoSEQ multiplex PCR, lists solely in-frame clones and lacks some. Among 200,000 or so clones listed, almost 85% were seen once. Unmatched junction bases numbered 8, after V lost 0 bases and J lost 8 bases. From germline, CDR1 is SGHRS and CDR2 YFSETQ. The CDR3 is 15 residues long. The sequencing input was peripheral blood. This chain joins TRBV5-1 and TRBJ2-1; TRBD1 agrees at 7 bases. This clonotype was obtained from a human donor with acute or convalescent COVID-19. The donor label of this sample is uncertain. CDR3 sequence (DNA): TGCGCCAGCAGCTTGGTCCAGGGGGATAGAGATGAGCAGTTCTTC. Residues: CASSLVQGDRDEQFF.